The rows below give T cell receptor beta chains drawn from one sample of a study of blood T cell repertoires in COVID-19. Repertoires were generated with immunoSEQ multiplex PCR, while TCRdb's copy carries only in-frame clones and drops some. The sample lists around 300,000 clones, 83% occurring once. Sample: peripheral blood. Source of these receptors: a woman between 50 and 59 years old who had recovered from COVID-19. Both conserved end residues are part of each CDR3. The D gene is left open where the match is weak.

>TRBV2|TRBJ2-7|.
CASLWEVRSYEQYF
>TRBV28|TRBJ2-1|TRBD2
CASSPAGGPVNEQFF
>TRBV5-1|TRBJ1-4|.
CASSFSGGLDEKLFF
>TRBV5-4|TRBJ1-1|TRBD1
CASSHTGGNLNTEAFF
>TRBV2|TRBJ1-2|.
CASKGDPDGGYTF
>TRBV5-6|TRBJ1-6|.
CASSRRVGDNSPLHF
>TRBV7-9|TRBJ1-5|TRBD1
CASSSTGGGQPQHF
>TRBV5-1|TRBJ2-1|TRBD1
CASSLRGDRGNEQFF
>TRBV6-2/TRBV6-3|TRBJ2-3|TRBD2
CASSYSGINTDTQYF
>TRBV2|TRBJ1-1|TRBD1
CASSRSHAGGLEAFF
>TRBV3-1/TRBV3-2|TRBJ2-2|.
CASSQDEAPGELFF